This record covers a single T cell receptor (beta chain). Unmatched junction bases numbered 14, after V lost 6 bases and J lost 5 bases. Germline CDR1 KGHDR, CDR2 SFDVKD. The CDR3 contains 17 residues. This sample is drawn from a study of blood T cell repertoires in COVID-19. The method was immunoSEQ multiplex PCR; TCRdb's version includes in-frame clones alone and lacks a portion of them. Among some 300,000 clones listed, just under 90% were seen once. It was within 2 weeks before study entry that exposed participants met a COVID-19 case. This sequence was found in a woman between 50 and 59 years old who had been exposed to COVID-19. The chain couples TRBV24-1 to TRBJ2-5; 10 bases fit TRBD2. The material sequenced was PBMCs or T cells enriched from blood (not recorded which). In DNA, the CDR3 is TGTGCCACCAGTCATACCCTAGCGGGGGCCCATGGGGAGACCCAGTACTTC. Protein sequence: CATSHTLAGAHGETQYF.